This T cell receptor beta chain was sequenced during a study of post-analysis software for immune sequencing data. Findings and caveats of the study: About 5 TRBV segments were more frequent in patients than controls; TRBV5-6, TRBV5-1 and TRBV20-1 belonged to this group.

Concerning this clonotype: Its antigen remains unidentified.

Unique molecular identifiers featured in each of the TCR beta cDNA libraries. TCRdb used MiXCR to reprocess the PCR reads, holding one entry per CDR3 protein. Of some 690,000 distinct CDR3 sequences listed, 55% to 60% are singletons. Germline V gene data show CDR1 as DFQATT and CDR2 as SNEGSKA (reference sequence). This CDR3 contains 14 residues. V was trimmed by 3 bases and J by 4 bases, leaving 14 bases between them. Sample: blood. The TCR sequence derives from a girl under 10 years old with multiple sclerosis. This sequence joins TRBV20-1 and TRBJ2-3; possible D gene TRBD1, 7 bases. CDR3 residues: CSARTGKRADTQYF. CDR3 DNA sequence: TGCAGTGCTAGGACAGGGAAGCGGGCAGATACGCAGTATTTT.